This T cell receptor beta chain comes out of a study of control samples from healthy donors and cancer patients. Trimming took 11 bases from V and 4 from J; bases not matched to a gene: 11. CDR3 length: 14 amino acids. Germline CDR1 reads MNHEY; CDR2 reads SVGAGI. Sequencing used immunoSEQ multiplex PCR; TCRdb keeps in-frame clones, though not all of them. The sample holds 75,000 to 80,000 clones, approximately 91% seen once. Sequencing was done on a sample of PBMCs. V usage is TRBV6-5 and J usage is TRBJ2-1; 7 bases map to TRBD1. This TCR derives from a woman aged 45-65 years with colorectal cancer. The CDR3 DNA sequence: TGTGCCGCGACAGGGCGTTCAGAATACAATGAGCAGTTCTTC. Translating gives CAATGRSEYNEQFF.